This TCR beta chain was observed in a study of T cell repertoires in cytomegalovirus infection. TCRdb re-derived calls from the reads in MiXCR, one entry per CDR3 protein. This table holds a few hundred thousand distinct CDR3 sequences, more than 40% found once. CDR1 MNHNS and CDR2 SASEGT come from the germline V gene. The CDR3 has 13 amino acids. Germline trimming cut 6 bases from V and 6 bases from J; bases unmatched to any gene: 5. Worth noting for this clonotype: The antigen is unknown.

Overall study findings and caveats: Of the TCR beta families, the public ones yielded a cumulative frequency that identified carriers of CMV plus the relevant HLA. Across the ex vivo response, the dominant clonotypes were HLA-C-restricted CMV-specific TCR beta clonotypes.

This sequence originates from a human donor in good health (CMV status not recorded). Some clones in this sample may be carry-over from other donors' samples. This sample comprised cultured PBMCs, obtained from culture after CMV antigen stimulation. The chain combines TRBV6-1 with TRBJ2-5; TRBD1 agrees at 9 bases. CDR3 region: CASREQGAKTQYF. In DNA, the CDR3 is TGTGCCAGCAGAGAACAGGGGGCGAAGACCCAGTACTTC.